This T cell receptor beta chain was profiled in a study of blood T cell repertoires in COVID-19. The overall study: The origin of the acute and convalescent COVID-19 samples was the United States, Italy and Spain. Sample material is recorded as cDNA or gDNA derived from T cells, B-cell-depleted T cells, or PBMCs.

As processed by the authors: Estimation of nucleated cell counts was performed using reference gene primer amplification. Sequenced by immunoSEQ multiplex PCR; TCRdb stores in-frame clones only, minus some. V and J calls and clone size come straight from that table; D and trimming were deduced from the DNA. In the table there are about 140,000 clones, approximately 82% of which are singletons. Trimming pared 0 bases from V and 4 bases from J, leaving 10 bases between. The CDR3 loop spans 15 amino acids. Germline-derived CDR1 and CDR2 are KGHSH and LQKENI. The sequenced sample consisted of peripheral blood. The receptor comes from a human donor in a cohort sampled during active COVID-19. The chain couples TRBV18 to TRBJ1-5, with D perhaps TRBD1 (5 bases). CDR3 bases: TGTGCCAGCTCACCACCGGGGCGCCTGAATCAGCCCCAGCATTTT. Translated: CASSPPGRLNQPQHF.